These 3 T cell receptor beta chains were all obtained from the same sample, sequenced in a study of T cells in Graves' hyperthyroidism and ophthalmopathy. Researchers amplified the TCR beta CDR3 regions from RNA transcripts. HTBI primers were used for first-round RT-PCR of the TCR CDR3. TCRdb re-called the multiplex PCR reads through MiXCR, storing one row per CDR3 protein. The sample has nearly 600,000 distinct CDR3 sequences, approximately 15% seen once. Specimen: blood. These receptors were collected from a woman aged 18-30 years with Graves' ophthalmopathy.

This clonotype has at least ten counts. V usage is TRBV30 and J usage is TRBJ2-1; either TRBD1 or TRBD2 may supply D (5 bases each). V shed 0 bases and J shed 10 bases, with 19 bases lying between them. Germline V gene lookup returns CDR1 GTSNPN and CDR2 SVGIG (reference sequence). CDR3 length equals 15 residues. For the CDR3, the DNA is TGTGCCTGGAGTGTTAAGGGGTCTAGCCGAAAGGAGCAGTTCTTC. Protein sequence: CAWSVKGSSRKEQFF. The whole variable domain, remainder taken from reference TRBV30 and TRBJ2-1, is SQTIHQWPATLVQPVGSPLSLECTVEGTSNPNLYWYRQAAGRGLQLLFYSVGIGQISSEVPQNLSASRPQDRQFILSSKKLLLSDSGFYLCAWSVKGSSRKEQFFGPGTRLTVL.

This clonotype was observed a handful of times. The chain has TRBV6-1 and TRBJ2-7; 7 nucleotides agree with TRBD2. This CDR3 has 14 residues. Germline CDR1 MNHNS, CDR2 SASEGT. Unmatched junction bases numbered 6, after V lost 5 bases and J lost 2 bases. DNA of the CDR3: TGTGCCAGCAGTTCCTCTAGCGGCACCTACGAGCAGTACTTC. Residues: CASSSSSGTYEQYF.

This clonotype was recorded at least ten times. The rearrangement joins TRBV5-5 to TRBJ1-1; perhaps TRBD1 as D (6 bases). Per germline, CDR1 SGHKS and CDR2 YYEKEE (reference sequence). With 2 bases removed from V and 13 bases from J, the gap between germline ends came to 18 bases. This CDR3 contains 13 residues. The CDR3 loop is CASSLRALGHVFF. CDR3 bases: TGTGCCAGCAGCTTAAGAGCATTGGGACATGTTTTCTTT.